The 14 T cell receptor beta chains presented below share a single source sample, sequenced in a study of cytomegalovirus exposure and HLA in healthy donors. PCR was performed using 60 Vbeta and 13 Jbeta primers. The data were produced by immunoSEQ multiplex PCR, yet TCRdb's version contains in-frame clones alone and is incomplete. The sample includes approximately 100,000 clones, over 70% seen only once; the top ten take roughly 10%. The sequenced sample was PBMCs. All receptors come from a man in his fifties or sixties in good health and CMV-seronegative.

The chain couples TRBV6-1 to TRBJ2-5; 9 nucleotides align to TRBD1. The CDR3 length is 16 residues. Unmatched junction bases numbered 8, after V lost 4 bases and J lost 2 bases. Germline V gene lookup returns CDR1 MNHNS and CDR2 SASEGT. The CDR3 DNA reads as TGTGCCAGCAGTGTGAGCCCGGGACAGGGTCAAGAGACCCAGTACTTC. It codes for CASSVSPGQGQETQYF.

The V gene is TRBV7-9, the J gene TRBJ2-1; 9 bases agree with TRBD2. Germline CDR1 and CDR2: SEHNR and FQNEAQ (reference sequence). This CDR3 is 16 amino acids long. Trimming removed 5 bases from V and 0 bases from J; junction bases left unmatched: 5. Written as DNA, the CDR3 is TGTGCCAGCAGCGCCCATAGCGGGAGCTCCTACAATGAGCAGTTCTTC. Its translation is CASSAHSGSSYNEQFF.

The chain employs TRBV28 and TRBJ1-1, with 9 positions matching TRBD1. CDR3 length equals 14 residues. The ends lost 6 bases at V and 7 bases at J; junction bases unmatched: 9. Germline lookup yields CDR1 MDHEN and CDR2 SYDVKM. The CDR3 DNA is TGTGCCAGCAGACATCCCGGGACAGGGAATGAAGCTTTCTTT. Its protein is CASRHPGTGNEAFF.

This chain links TRBV9 with TRBJ2-7; 9 nucleotides align to TRBD1. The CDR3 spans 15 residues. V lost 3 bases, J lost 2 bases, and 6 bases stayed unmatched. Germline CDR1 and CDR2: SGDLS and YYNGEE. CDR3 loop: CASSAGTGITYEQYF. DNA of the CDR3: TGTGCCAGCAGCGCCGGGACAGGGATAACCTACGAGCAGTACTTC.

V gene TRBV29-1 combines with J gene TRBJ2-1, with D hard to call. CDR1 and CDR2 (germline): SQVTM, ANQGSEA. The CDR3 runs 12 residues. Between the trimmed V and J ends, which lost 1 base and 8 bases, there was a span of 9 bases. Written as DNA, the CDR3 is TGCAGCGTTGAAGGACTTGGCTATGAGCAGTTCTTC. It encodes CSVEGLGYEQFF.

This clone appeared a single time. V is TRBV30 and J is TRBJ1-5, with a possible D match to TRBD1 (6 bases). CDR3 size: 12 residues. CDR1 is GTSNPN, CDR2 SVGIG, per germline (reference sequence). With 7 bases removed from V and 7 bases from J, the gap between germline ends came to 14 bases. The CDR3 coding sequence is TGTGCCTTCGGGCGGGGGGGCCAGCCCCAGCATTTT. It translates to CAFGRGGQPQHF.

The chain recombines TRBV9 with TRBJ1-1, with TRBD1 as a possible D gene (6 bases). The germline V and J ends were trimmed by 4 bases and 3 bases, with 13 bases remaining between them. The germline V gene encodes CDR1 SGDLS and CDR2 YYNGEE. The CDR3 extends over 14 amino acids. The DNA for the CDR3 is TGTGCCAGCAGCTGGGGGGGCGGCGACACTGAAGCTTTCTTT. It translates to CASSWGGGDTEAFF.

V gene TRBV27 combines with J gene TRBJ2-3, with TRBD2 as a possible D gene (6 bases). The CDR3 spans 15 residues. V lost 5 bases to trimming and J lost 3 bases, with 15 bases between them. From germline, CDR1 is MNHEY and CDR2 SMNVEV (reference sequence). CDR3 residues: CASSPFRGVTDTQYF. The CDR3 nucleotides are TGTGCCAGCAGTCCCTTTCGCGGGGTGACAGATACGCAGTATTTT.

This chain connects TRBV14 to TRBJ1-2; D gene unclear. CDR1 SGHDN and CDR2 FVKESK come from the germline V gene. Trimming cost V 1 base and J 8 bases, with 17 bases left between them. The CDR3 is 15 residues long. The CDR3 nucleotides are TGTGCCAGCAGCCAAGTCGATCCCTCTTCAGGAGGCTACACCTTC. The encoded protein is CASSQVDPSSGGYTF. Full variable domain (outside the CDR3, taken from reference TRBV14 and TRBJ1-2): EAGVTQFPSHSVIEKGQTVTLRCDPISGHDNLYWYRRVMGKEIKFLLHFVKESKQDESGMPNNRFLAERTGGTYSTLKVQPAELEDSGVYFCASSQVDPSSGGYTFGSGTRLTVV.

This clone was detected only once. CDR3 region: CASSFLSGSSYNEQFF. As DNA, the CDR3 is TGTGCCAGCAGTTTCCTAAGCGGGAGCTCCTACAATGAGCAGTTCTTC. V gene TRBV28 combines with J gene TRBJ2-1; 8 nucleotides match TRBD2. The CDR3 consists of 16 residues. V lost 3 bases to trimming and J lost 0 bases; unmatched junction nucleotides: 4. The germline V gene encodes CDR1 MDHEN and CDR2 SYDVKM. The full variable domain, with the rest looked up from reference TRBV28 and TRBJ2-1, is DVKVTQSSRYLVKRTGEKVFLECVQDMDHENMFWYRQDPGLGLRLIYFSYDVKMKEKGDIPEGYSVSREKKERFSLILESASTNQTSMYLCASSFLSGSSYNEQFFGPGTRLTVL.

The genes are TRBV6-5 and TRBJ2-7; D unclear. The CDR3 sequence is 15 residues long. V was trimmed by 5 bases and J by 7 bases, leaving 21 bases between them. The germline CDR1 and CDR2 sequences are MNHEY and SVGAGI. CDR3 in DNA: TGTGCCAGCAGTCCCCCGATGGGCCACACTTGGGAGCAGTACTTC. As protein: CASSPPMGHTWEQYF.

The chain has TRBV6-5 and TRBJ1-2; TRBD1 is a possible D gene (6 bases). There are 13 residues in the CDR3. CDR1 and CDR2 from the germline V gene are MNHEY and SVGAGI. Trimming stripped 11 bases from V and 2 bases from J, with 15 bases between. This CDR3 is CAATRGPNYGYTF. The CDR3 bases are TGTGCCGCCACCAGGGGACCCAACTATGGCTACACCTTC.

The rearrangement links TRBV7-9 to TRBJ1-1; a weak D match, TRBD1 (6 bases). Germline-derived CDR1 and CDR2 are SEHNR and FQNEAQ (reference sequence). Deletions cut 2 bases from V and 3 bases from J, with 16 bases between. The CDR3 has 16 amino acids. The CDR3 protein is CASSLTLTGSDTEAFF. Here the CDR3 DNA reads TGTGCCAGCAGCTTAACATTAACAGGGTCGGACACTGAAGCTTTCTTT.

The chain is built from TRBV7-6 and TRBJ2-2; 10 bases match TRBD2. The CDR3 extends over 16 amino acids. J was trimmed by 4 bases and V by 5 bases; bases with no gene match: 7. The germline CDR1 and CDR2 sequences are SGHVS and FNYEAQ. CDR3 amino acids: CASSTLAGAPTGELFF. The CDR3 bases are TGTGCCAGCAGCACGCTAGCGGGGGCCCCCACCGGGGAGCTGTTTTTT.